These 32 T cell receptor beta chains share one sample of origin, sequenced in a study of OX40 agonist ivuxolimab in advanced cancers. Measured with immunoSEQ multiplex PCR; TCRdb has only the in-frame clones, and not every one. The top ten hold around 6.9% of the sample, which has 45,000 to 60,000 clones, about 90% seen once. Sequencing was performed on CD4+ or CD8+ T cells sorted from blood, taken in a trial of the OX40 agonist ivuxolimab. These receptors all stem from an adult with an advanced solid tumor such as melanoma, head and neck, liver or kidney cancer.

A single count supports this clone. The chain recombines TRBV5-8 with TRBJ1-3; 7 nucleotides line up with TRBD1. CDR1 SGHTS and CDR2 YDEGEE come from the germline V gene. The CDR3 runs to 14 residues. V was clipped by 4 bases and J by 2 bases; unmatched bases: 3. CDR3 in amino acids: CASSIDRAGNTIYF. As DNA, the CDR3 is TGTGCCAGCAGCATCGACAGGGCTGGAAACACCATATATTTT.

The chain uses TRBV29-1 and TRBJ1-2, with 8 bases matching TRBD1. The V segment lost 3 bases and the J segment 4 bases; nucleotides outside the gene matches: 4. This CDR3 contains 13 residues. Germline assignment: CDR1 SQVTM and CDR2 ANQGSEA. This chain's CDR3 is CSVDDRGLYGYTF. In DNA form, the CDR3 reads TGCAGCGTTGATGACAGGGGACTCTATGGCTACACCTTC.

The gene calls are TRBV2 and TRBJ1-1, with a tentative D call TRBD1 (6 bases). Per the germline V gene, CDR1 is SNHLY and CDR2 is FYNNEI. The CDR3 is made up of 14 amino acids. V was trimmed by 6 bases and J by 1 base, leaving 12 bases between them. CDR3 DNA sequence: TGTGCCAGCAGCCGCAGGGGATGGAACACTGAAGCTTTCTTT. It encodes CASSRRGWNTEAFF.

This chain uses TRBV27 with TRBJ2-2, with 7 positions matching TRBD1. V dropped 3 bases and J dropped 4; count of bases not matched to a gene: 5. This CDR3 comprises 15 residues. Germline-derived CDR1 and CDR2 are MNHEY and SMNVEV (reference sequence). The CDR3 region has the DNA TGTGCCAGCAGTTTTAAGGGGGCGGGCACCGGGGAGCTGTTTTTT. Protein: CASSFKGAGTGELFF.

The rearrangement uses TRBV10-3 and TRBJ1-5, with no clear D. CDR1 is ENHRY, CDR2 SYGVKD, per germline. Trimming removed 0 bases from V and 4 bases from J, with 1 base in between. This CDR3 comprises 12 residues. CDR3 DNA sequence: TGTGCCATCAGTGAGTCGAATCAGCCCCAGCATTTT. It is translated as CAISESNQPQHF.

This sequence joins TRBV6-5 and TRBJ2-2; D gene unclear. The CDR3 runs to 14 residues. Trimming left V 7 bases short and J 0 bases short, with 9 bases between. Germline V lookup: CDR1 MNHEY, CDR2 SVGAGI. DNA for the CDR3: TGTGCCAGCACCCCAGGCACGAACACCGGGGAGCTGTTTTTT. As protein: CASTPGTNTGELFF.

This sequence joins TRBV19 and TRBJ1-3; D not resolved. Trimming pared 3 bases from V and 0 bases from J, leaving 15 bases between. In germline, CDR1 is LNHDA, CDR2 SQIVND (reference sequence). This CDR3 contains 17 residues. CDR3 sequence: CASSIPQHSRSGNTIYF. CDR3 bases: TGTGCCAGTAGTATCCCCCAGCACAGCCGCTCTGGAAACACCATATATTTT.

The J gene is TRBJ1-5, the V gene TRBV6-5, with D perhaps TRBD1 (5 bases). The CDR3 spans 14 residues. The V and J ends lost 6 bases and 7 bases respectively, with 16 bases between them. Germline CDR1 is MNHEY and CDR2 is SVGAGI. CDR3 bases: TGTGCCAGCAGCTCAAGGGGCGCGGAACAGCCCCAGCATTTT. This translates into CASSSRGAEQPQHF.

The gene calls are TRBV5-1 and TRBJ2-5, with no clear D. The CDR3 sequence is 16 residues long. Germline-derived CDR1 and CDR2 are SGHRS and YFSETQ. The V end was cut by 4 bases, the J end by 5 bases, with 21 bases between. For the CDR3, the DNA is TGCGCCAGCAGCCCGGGTGGTCGGGTAGGCGGCGAGACCCAGTACTTC. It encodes CASSPGGRVGGETQYF.

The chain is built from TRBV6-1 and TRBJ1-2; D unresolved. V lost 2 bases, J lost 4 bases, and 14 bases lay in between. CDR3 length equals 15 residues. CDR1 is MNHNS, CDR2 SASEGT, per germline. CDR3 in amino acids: CASSETIQIPYGYTF. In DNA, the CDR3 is TGTGCCAGCAGTGAAACTATCCAGATCCCCTATGGCTACACCTTC.

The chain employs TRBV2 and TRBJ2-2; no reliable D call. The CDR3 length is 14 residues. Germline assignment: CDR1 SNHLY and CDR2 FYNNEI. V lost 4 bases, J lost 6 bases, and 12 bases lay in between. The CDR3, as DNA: TGTGCCAGCAGTGTTGACGGGCTGGCCGGGGAGCTGTTTTTT. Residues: CASSVDGLAGELFF.

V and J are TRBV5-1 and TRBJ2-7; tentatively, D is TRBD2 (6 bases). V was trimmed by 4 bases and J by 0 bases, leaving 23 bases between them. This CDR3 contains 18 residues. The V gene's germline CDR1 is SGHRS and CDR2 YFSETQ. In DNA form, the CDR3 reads TGCGCCAGCAGCATCGAAATGAGGGGAGGAAGTTTCTCCTACGAGCAGTACTTC. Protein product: CASSIEMRGGSFSYEQYF.

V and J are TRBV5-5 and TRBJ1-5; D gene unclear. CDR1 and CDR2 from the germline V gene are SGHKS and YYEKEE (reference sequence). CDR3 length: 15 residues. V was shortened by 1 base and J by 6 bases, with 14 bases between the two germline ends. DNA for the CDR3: TGTGCCAGCAGCTTGAGAGGAGGGAAAGCTCAGCCCCAGCATTTT. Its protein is CASSLRGGKAQPQHF.

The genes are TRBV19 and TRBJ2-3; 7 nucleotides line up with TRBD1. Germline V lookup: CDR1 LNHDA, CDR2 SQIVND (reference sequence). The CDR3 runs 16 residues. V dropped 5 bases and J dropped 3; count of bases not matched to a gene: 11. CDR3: CASSLSTGVGTDTQYF. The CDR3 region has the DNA TGTGCCAGTAGTCTTAGTACAGGGGTTGGAACAGATACGCAGTATTTT.

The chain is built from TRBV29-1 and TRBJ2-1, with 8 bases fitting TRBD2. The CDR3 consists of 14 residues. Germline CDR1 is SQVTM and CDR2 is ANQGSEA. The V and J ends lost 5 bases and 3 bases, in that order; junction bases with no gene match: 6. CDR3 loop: CSVKSGGFYNEQFF. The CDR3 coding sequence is TGCAGCGTTAAAAGCGGGGGCTTCTACAATGAGCAGTTCTTC.

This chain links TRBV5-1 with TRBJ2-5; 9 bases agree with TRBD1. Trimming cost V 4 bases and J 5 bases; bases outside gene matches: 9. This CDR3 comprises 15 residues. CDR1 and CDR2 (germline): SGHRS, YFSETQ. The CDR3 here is CASSPLTGGEETQYF. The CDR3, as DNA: TGCGCCAGCAGCCCACTGACAGGGGGAGAGGAGACCCAGTACTTC.

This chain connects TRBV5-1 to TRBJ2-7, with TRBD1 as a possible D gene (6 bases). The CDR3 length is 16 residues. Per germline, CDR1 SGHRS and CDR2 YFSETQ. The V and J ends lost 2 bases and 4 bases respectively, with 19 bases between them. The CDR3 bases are TGCGCCAGCAGCTTAAGTCTGGACAGCAATGTTTACGAGCAGTACTTC. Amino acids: CASSLSLDSNVYEQYF. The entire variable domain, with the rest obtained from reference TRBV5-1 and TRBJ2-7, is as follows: KAGVTQTPRYLIKTRGQQVTLSCSPISGHRSVSWYQQTPGQGLQFLFEYFSETQRNKGNFPGRFSGRQFSNSRSEMNVSTLELGDSALYLCASSLSLDSNVYEQYFGPGTRLTVT.

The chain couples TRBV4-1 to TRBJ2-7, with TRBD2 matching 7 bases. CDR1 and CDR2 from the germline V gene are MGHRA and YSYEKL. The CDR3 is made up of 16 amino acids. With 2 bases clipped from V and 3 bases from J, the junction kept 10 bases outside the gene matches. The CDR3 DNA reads TGCGCCAGCAGCCAAACTGTCTCGGGGGGTTTCTACGAGCAGTACTTC. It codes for CASSQTVSGGFYEQYF.

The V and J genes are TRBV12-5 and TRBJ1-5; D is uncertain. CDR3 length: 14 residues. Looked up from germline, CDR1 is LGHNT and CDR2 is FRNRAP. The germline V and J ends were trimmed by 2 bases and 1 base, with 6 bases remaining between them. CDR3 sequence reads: CASGLKTSNQPQHF. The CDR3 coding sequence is TGTGCTAGTGGTTTGAAAACGAGCAATCAGCCCCAGCATTTT.

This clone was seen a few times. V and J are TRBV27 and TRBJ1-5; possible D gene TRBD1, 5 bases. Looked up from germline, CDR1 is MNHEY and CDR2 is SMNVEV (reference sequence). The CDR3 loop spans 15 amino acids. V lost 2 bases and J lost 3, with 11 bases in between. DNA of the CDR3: TGTGCCAGCAGTTTAGGCAGGGTTAACAATCAGCCCCAGCATTTT. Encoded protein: CASSLGRVNNQPQHF.

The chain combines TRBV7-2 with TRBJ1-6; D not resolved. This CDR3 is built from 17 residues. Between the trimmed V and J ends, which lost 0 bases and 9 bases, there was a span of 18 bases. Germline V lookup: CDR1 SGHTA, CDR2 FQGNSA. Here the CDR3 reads CASSLAFARPLGSPLHF. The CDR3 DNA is TGTGCCAGCAGCTTAGCTTTCGCCAGGCCCCTGGGTTCACCCCTCCACTTT.

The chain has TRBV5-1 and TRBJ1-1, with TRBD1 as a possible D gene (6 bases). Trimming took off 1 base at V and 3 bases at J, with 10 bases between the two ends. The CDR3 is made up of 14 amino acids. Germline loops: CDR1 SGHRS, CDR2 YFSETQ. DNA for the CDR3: TGCGCCAGCAGCTTGCGGCAGGGGTACACTGAAGCTTTCTTT. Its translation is CASSLRQGYTEAFF.

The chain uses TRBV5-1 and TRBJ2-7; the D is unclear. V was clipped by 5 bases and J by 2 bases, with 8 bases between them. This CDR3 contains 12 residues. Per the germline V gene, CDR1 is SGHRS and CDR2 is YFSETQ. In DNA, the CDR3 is TGCGCCAGCAGGGACGGAACCTACGAGCAGTACTTC. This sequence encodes CASRDGTYEQYF.

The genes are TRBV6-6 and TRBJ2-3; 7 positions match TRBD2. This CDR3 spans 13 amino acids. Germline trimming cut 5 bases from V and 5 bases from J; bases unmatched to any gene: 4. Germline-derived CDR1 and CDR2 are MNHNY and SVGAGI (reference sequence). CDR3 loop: CASSQLAKDTQYF. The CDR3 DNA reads TGTGCCAGCAGTCAACTAGCGAAAGATACGCAGTATTTT.

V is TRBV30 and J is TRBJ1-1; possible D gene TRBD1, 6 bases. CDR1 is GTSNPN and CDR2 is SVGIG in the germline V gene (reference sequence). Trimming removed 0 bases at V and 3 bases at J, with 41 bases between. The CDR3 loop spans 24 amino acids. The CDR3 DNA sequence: TGTGCCTGGAGTGTTTCCCGAAAACAACAGGGATTGGAGCCACATTGGGGGCGGTACACTGAAGCTTTCTTT. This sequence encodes CAWSVSRKQQGLEPHWGRYTEAFF. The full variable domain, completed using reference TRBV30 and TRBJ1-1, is SQTIHQWPATLVQPVGSPLSLECTVEGTSNPNLYWYRQAAGRGLQLLFYSVGIGQISSEVPQNLSASRPQDRQFILSSKKLLLSDSGFYLCAWSVSRKQQGLEPHWGRYTEAFFGQGTRLTVV.

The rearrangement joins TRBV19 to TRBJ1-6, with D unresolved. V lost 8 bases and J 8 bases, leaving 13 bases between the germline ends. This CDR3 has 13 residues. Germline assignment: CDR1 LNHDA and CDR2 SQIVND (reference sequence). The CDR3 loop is CASRSTGYSPLHF. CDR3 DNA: TGTGCCAGTCGGTCTACCGGGTATTCACCCCTCCACTTT.

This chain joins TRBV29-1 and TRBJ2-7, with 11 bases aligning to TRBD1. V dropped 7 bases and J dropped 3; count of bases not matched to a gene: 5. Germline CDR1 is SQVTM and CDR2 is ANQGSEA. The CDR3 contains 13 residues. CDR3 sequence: CSGGQGDGYEQYF. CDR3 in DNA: TGCAGCGGGGGACAGGGGGACGGCTACGAGCAGTACTTC.

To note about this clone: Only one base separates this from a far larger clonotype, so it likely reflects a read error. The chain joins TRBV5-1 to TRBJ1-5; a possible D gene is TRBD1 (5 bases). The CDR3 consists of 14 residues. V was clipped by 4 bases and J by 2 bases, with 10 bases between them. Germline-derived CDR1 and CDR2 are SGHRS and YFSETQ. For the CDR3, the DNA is TGCGCCAGCAGCGGGGGGGGTGGCAATCAGCCCCAGCATTTT. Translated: CASSGGGGNQPQHF. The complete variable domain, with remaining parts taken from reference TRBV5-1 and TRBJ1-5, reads KAGVTQTPRYLIKTRGQQVTLSCSPISGHRSVSWYQQTPGQGLQFLFEYFSETQRNKGNFPGRFSGRQFSNSRSEMNVSTLELGDSALYLCASSGGGGNQPQHFGDGTRLSIL.

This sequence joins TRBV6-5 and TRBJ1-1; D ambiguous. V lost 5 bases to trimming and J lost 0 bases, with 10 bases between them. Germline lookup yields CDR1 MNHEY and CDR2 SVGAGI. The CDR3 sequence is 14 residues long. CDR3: CASSEQIMNTEAFF. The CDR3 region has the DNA TGTGCCAGCAGTGAACAGATTATGAACACTGAAGCTTTCTTT.

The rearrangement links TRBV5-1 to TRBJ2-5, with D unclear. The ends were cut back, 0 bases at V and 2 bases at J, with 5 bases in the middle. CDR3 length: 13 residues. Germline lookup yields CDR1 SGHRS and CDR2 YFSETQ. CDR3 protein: CASSLEGQETQYF. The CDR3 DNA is TGCGCCAGCAGCTTGGAGGGTCAAGAGACCCAGTACTTC. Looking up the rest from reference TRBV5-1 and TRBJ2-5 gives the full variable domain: KAGVTQTPRYLIKTRGQQVTLSCSPISGHRSVSWYQQTPGQGLQFLFEYFSETQRNKGNFPGRFSGRQFSNSRSEMNVSTLELGDSALYLCASSLEGQETQYFGPGTRLLVL.

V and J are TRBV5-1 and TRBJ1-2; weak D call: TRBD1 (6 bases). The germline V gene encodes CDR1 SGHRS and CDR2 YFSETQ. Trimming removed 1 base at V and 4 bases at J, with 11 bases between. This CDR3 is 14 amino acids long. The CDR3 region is CASSLQTGSYGYTF. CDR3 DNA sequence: TGCGCCAGCAGCTTGCAAACAGGGTCCTATGGCTACACCTTC.

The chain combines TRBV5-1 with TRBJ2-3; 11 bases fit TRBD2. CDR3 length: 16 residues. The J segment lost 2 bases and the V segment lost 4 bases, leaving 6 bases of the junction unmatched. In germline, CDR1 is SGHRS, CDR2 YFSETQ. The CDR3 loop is CASSTIAGGPTDTQYF. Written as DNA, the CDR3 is TGCGCCAGCAGCACTATAGCGGGGGGGCCCACAGATACGCAGTATTTT.